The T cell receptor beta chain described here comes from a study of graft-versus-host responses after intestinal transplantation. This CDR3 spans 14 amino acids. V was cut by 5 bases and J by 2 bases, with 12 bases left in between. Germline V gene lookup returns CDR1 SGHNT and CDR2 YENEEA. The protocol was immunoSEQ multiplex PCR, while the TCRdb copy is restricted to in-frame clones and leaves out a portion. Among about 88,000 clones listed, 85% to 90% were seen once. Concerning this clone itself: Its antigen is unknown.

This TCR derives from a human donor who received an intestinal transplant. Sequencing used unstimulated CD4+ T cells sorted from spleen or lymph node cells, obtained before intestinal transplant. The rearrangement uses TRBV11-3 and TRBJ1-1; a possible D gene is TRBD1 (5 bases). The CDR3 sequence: CASSPSGGNTEAFF. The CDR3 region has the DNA TGTGCCAGCAGCCCTTCCGGGGGAAACACTGAAGCTTTCTTT.